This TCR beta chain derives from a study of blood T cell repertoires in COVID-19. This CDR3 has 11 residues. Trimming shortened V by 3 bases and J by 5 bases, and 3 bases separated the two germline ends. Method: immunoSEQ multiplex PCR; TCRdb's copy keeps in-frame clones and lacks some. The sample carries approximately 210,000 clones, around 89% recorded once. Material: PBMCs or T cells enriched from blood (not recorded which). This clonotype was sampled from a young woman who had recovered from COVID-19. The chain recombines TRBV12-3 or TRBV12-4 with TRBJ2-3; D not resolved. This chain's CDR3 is CASSFGDTQYF. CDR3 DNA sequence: TGTGCCAGCAGTTTCGGAGATACGCAGTATTTT.